Many counts were recorded for the clone carrying this T cell receptor beta chain. Its matching antigen is unknown. At one of its ends the junction is not consistent with the germline gene, which may arise from a read error. It was by 5'RACE with 10-nucleotide random UMIs that the cDNA was made. TCRdb called the 5' RACE reads again in MiXCR, with one record for every CDR3 protein. Altogether 75,000 to 95,000 distinct CDR3 sequences are present, under 20% being singletons, with the ten largest covering roughly 15%. The data are from a study of neurological immune-mediated disorders. Findings and limits, study-wide: Expanded clones shared no CDR3 amino acid sequences across subjects, suggesting private repertoires in all groups.

The clonotype originates from a woman aged 40 to 50 in good health. Input material: PBMCs.

CDR3 sequence reads: CASSQETSGGAAHF. The CDR3 DNA sequence: TGTGCCAGCAGCCAAGAGACTAGCGGGGGGGCGGCTCACTTC. This rearrangement joins TRBV7-2 to TRBJ2-5; 14 nucleotides agree with TRBD2. The CDR3 spans 14 residues. Germline V gene sequence: CDR1 SGHTA, CDR2 FQGNSA.